The rows below give T cell receptor beta chains drawn from one sample of a study of cytomegalovirus exposure and HLA in healthy donors. Data came from immunoSEQ multiplex PCR; TCRdb stores just in-frame clones and leaves some out. This table holds some 160,000 clones, roughly 9.4% found once. Sequencing used PBMCs. Receptors originate from a male donor in good health and CMV-seronegative. Each CDR3 is given with its conserved first and last residue. Fields, in order: D gene, V gene, clone size, J gene, CDR3 protein, CDR3 DNA. D genes are given only for firm matches. For some rows the clone size is stated as once, few or many, or as a class when expanded; others skip it.

d_call: .
v_call: TRBV2
clone_size: .
j_call: TRBJ2-5
cdr3_aa: CASSETWSESSAQYF
cdr3_nt: TGTGCCAGCAGTGAAACTTGGAGCGAAAGTTCGGCCCAGTACTTC

d_call: TRBD1
v_call: TRBV27
clone_size: .
j_call: TRBJ2-7
cdr3_aa: CASSLGQGHEQYF
cdr3_nt: TGTGCCAGCAGTTTGGGACAGGGGCACGAGCAGTACTTC

d_call: TRBD1
v_call: TRBV5-4
clone_size: .
j_call: TRBJ2-2
cdr3_aa: CASSRGQELNTGELFF
cdr3_nt: TGTGCCAGCAGCCGGGGACAGGAGCTTAACACCGGGGAGCTGTTTTTT

d_call: .
v_call: TRBV14
clone_size: .
j_call: TRBJ2-5
cdr3_aa: CASSPNRAARETQYF
cdr3_nt: TGTGCCAGCAGCCCAAACAGGGCTGCGCGAGAGACCCAGTACTTC

d_call: TRBD1
v_call: TRBV29-1
clone_size: .
j_call: TRBJ1-4
cdr3_aa: CTISGTGGAGREKLFF
cdr3_nt: TGCACCATTTCGGGGACAGGGGGCGCCGGTAGGGAAAAACTGTTTTTT

d_call: .
v_call: TRBV7-2
clone_size: .
j_call: TRBJ2-6
cdr3_aa: CASSDGQGISGANVLTF
cdr3_nt: TGTGCCAGCAGCGACGGGCAGGGGATCTCTGGGGCCAACGTCCTGACTTTC

d_call: .
v_call: TRBV7-9
clone_size: .
j_call: TRBJ1-1
cdr3_aa: CASQGYTEAFF
cdr3_nt: TGTGCCAGTCAGGGTTACACTGAAGCTTTCTTT

d_call: TRBD1
v_call: TRBV29-1
clone_size: few
j_call: TRBJ1-2
cdr3_aa: CSGGDRALGYTF
cdr3_nt: TGCAGCGGTGGGGACAGGGCCCTTGGCTACACCTTC

d_call: .
v_call: TRBV27
clone_size: few
j_call: TRBJ2-1
cdr3_aa: CASSGLHNEQFF
cdr3_nt: TGTGCCAGCAGCGGACTTCACAATGAGCAGTTCTTC

d_call: TRBD1
v_call: TRBV29-1
clone_size: .
j_call: TRBJ1-1
cdr3_aa: CSVRQGAEAFF
cdr3_nt: TGCAGCGTGCGACAGGGGGCCGAAGCTTTCTTT